Following are 13 T cell receptor beta chains from one sample sequenced in a study of CXCR3-negative and CXCR3-positive naive CD8 T cells. Study-level results: CXCR3-positive naive cells carried more hydrophobic TRB CDR3s than CXCR3-negative naive cells did.

These receptors have no identified antigens. The libraries of TRB cDNA were constructed through 5' RACE using UMI labels. TCRdb re-called the 5' RACE reads and shows each CDR3 protein once, DNA omitted. Its clone listing holds roughly 100,000 distinct CDR3 sequences. The sample consisted of naive CXCR3+ CD8+ T cells from blood. The subset is: CD45RO-CCR7+CD27+CD95- naive CD8+ T cells expressing CXCR3 (TNR3+). The receptor set was obtained from a human donor in good health. Some clones in this sample may be carry-over from other donors' samples.

The CDR3 sequence is CASSQGEEQYF. The chain recombines TRBV4-1 with TRBJ2-7. The CDR3 runs 11 residues. CDR1 and CDR2 from the germline V gene are MGHRA and YSYEKL.

The rearrangement links TRBV13 to TRBJ2-7; TCRdb indicates TRBD1, and absent DNA this call remains unverified. CDR3 length equals 15 residues. The germline gives CDR1 PRHDT, CDR2 FYEKMQ (reference sequence). The CDR3 sequence is CASSYGTSGIYEQYF.

The V gene is TRBV19, the J gene TRBJ2-1; absent DNA, TCRdb's TRBD2 call cannot be checked. Germline CDR1 is LNHDA and CDR2 is SQIVND (reference sequence). This CDR3 comprises 13 residues. CDR3 amino acids: CASSLHLGGEQFF.

The gene calls are TRBV25-1 and TRBJ1-2; the TRBD1 assignment by TCRdb is unverifiable without DNA. The CDR3 loop spans 14 amino acids. Per the germline V gene, CDR1 is MGHDK and CDR2 is SYGVNS. CDR3 sequence: CASSEYSRGYGYTF.

V usage is TRBV7-9 and J usage is TRBJ2-1; the D gene TCRdb calls, TRBD2, cannot be checked with no DNA. The CDR3 is made up of 15 amino acids. The germline CDR1 and CDR2 sequences are SEHNR and FQNEAQ (reference sequence). The CDR3 region is CASSPGEGRYNEQFF. The variable domain in full, with the rest retrieved from reference TRBV7-9 and TRBJ2-1, is DTGVSQNPRHKITKRGQNVTFRCDPISEHNRLYWYRQTLGQGPEFLTYFQNEAQLEKSRLLSDRFSAERPKGSFSTLEIQRTEQGDSAMYLCASSPGEGRYNEQFFGPGTRLTVL.

The chain employs TRBV4-2 and TRBJ2-1; TCRdb indicates TRBD2, and absent DNA this call remains unverified. Germline CDR1 is LGHNA and CDR2 is YNFKEQ. The CDR3 spans 17 residues. The CDR3 protein is CASSQYIAGDVENEQFF.

The genes are TRBV25-1 and TRBJ2-2. The CDR3 runs 16 residues. Per the germline V gene, CDR1 is MGHDK and CDR2 is SYGVNS. CDR3 region: CASSAESFLNTGELFF.

This sequence joins TRBV12-3 or TRBV12-4 and TRBJ2-5; TCRdb picks TRBD1, but there is no DNA to check that call. CDR3 length equals 14 residues. CDR3 sequence reads: CASSFPGWGETQYF.

The chain is built from TRBV13 and TRBJ2-7; the D call of TRBD2 rests on TCRdb alone, since no DNA is present to check it. The CDR3 has 15 residues. CDR1 is PRHDT and CDR2 is FYEKMQ in the germline V gene (reference sequence). This chain's CDR3 is CASSSGGEVPYEQYF.

The rearrangement joins TRBV19 to TRBJ2-1; TCRdb's assignment of TRBD1 cannot be checked, as there is no DNA. In germline, CDR1 is LNHDA, CDR2 SQIVND (reference sequence). The CDR3 sequence is 16 residues long. CDR3 amino acids: CASSIDSGSWRNEQFF.

The rearrangement joins TRBV6-2 or TRBV6-3 to TRBJ1-1; TCRdb proposes TRBD1, but this gene call is untestable without DNA. This CDR3 is 14 amino acids long. The germline CDR1 and CDR2 sequences are MNHEY and SVGEGT. CDR3 in amino acids: CASRDGGENTEAFF.

This chain links TRBV20-1 with TRBJ2-7; TCRdb calls TRBD2, which cannot be checked without DNA. The CDR3 covers 16 residues. Looked up from germline, CDR1 is DFQATT and CDR2 is SNEGSKA (reference sequence). The CDR3 loop reads CSALPTSGELSYEQYF.

The rearrangement joins TRBV29-1 to TRBJ2-1; TCRdb reports TRBD1, a call that lacks DNA to check it against. CDR1 is SQVTM, CDR2 ANQGSEA, per germline. This CDR3 contains 15 residues. The CDR3 reads CSVESGKSSYNEQFF.